The source of this T cell receptor beta chain is a study of T-cell memory formation after mild COVID-19. Study-level results: SARS-CoV-2 specificity was not confirmed for second-wave clones peaking on day 37. Those CD4+ clones that contracted were mainly in CM and EM (CD8+ ones in EMRA). Several responding clones turned up in pre-infection memory, indicating that cross-reactive memory may have taken part.

Germline lookup yields CDR1 SEHNR and CDR2 FQNEAQ (reference sequence). The CDR3 contains 14 residues. Between the trimmed V and J ends, which lost 7 bases and 8 bases, there was a span of 17 bases. Via MiXCR, TCRdb re-called the 5' RACE reads, giving one row per CDR3 protein. This table holds about 400,000 distinct CDR3 sequences, 23% found once. Of note for this clonotype: Antigen unknown.

Sequences were obtained from PBMCs or a T cell subset sorted from them (not recorded which). The chain is built from TRBV7-9 and TRBJ1-4, with a possible D match to TRBD1 (6 bases). The TCR originated in an adult woman who had mild COVID-19 (a few samples of this study predate the infection). Cell type and time point are not known. The CDR3 loop is CASTDTGLGEKLFF. The CDR3 region has the DNA TGTGCCAGCACCGACACAGGGTTAGGAGAAAAACTGTTTTTT.